This T cell receptor beta chain was captured in a study of cytomegalovirus exposure and HLA in healthy donors. For the study at large: The 666 first-cohort repertoires shared a platform with the approximately 120 validation repertoires, as reported in a later analysis. Whole-study findings and limits: The authors enumerated some 160 TCR beta chains as linked to cytomegalovirus. Subsequent analysis found a tendency for first-cohort TCR clusters to co-occur within the 120 validation repertoires.

Deletions cut 1 base from V and 1 base from J, with 16 bases between. The CDR3 has 17 residues. Germline CDR1 and CDR2: MGHRA and YSYEKL. Method: immunoSEQ multiplex PCR; TCRdb's copy keeps in-frame clones and lacks some. Seen here are 150,000 to 200,000 clones, over 65% observed once, and the top ten hold less than 8.5%. The donors were members of the validation cohort comprising approximately 110 subjects, separate from the roughly 640-subject first cohort. A word on this clone: Its specificity is not known.

The receptor comes from a man between 18 and 35 years old in good health and CMV-seropositive. Sample: PBMCs. The chain couples TRBV4-1 to TRBJ1-1; possibly TRBD1 for D (6 bases). CDR3 residues: CASSQVNRNRENTEAFF. The DNA of the CDR3 is TGCGCCAGCAGCCAAGTGAATAGGAACAGGGAGAACACTGAAGCTTTCTTT.